This entry is about one TCR beta chain. Cycle 7 day 1, cycle 4 day 1, and baseline were the timepoints at which blood was sampled. The source of the sample is a study of OX40 agonist ivuxolimab in advanced cancers. With 0 bases removed from V and 3 bases from J, the gap between germline ends came to 7 bases. This CDR3 contains 14 residues. Germline V gives CDR1 LNHDA, CDR2 SQIVND (reference sequence). Sequenced by immunoSEQ multiplex PCR; TCRdb stores in-frame clones only, minus some. The data show about 83,000 clones, 65% to 85% seen once. This receptor was obtained from an adult with an advanced solid tumor such as melanoma, head and neck, liver or kidney cancer. The chain combines TRBV19 with TRBJ2-3; D not certain. The source was CD4+ or CD8+ T cells sorted from blood, collected in a trial of the OX40 agonist ivuxolimab. In nucleotides, the CDR3 is TGTGCCAGTAGTATAGAGGGAACTACAGATACGCAGTATTTT. This encodes CASSIEGTTDTQYF.